The 30 T cell receptor beta chains reported below all come from one sample, sequenced in a study of cytomegalovirus exposure and HLA in healthy donors. The PCR was carried out with 60 Vbeta primers and 13 Jbeta primers. Sequencing used immunoSEQ multiplex PCR; TCRdb keeps in-frame clones, though not all of them. Counted here are 200,000 or so clones, approximately 78% occurring once; the ten biggest clones make up 5.5% to 7.5%. Source material: PBMCs. Receptors were obtained from a woman between 50 and 59 years old in good health and CMV-seropositive.

The CDR3 nucleotides read TGTGCCAGCAGTGGGCCGGGACTAGCGGGCGAGCAGTACTTC. Encoded protein: CASSGPGLAGEQYF. V and J are TRBV6-5 and TRBJ2-7, with 12 positions matching TRBD2. Germline V lookup: CDR1 MNHEY, CDR2 SVGAGI. CDR3 length: 14 amino acids. V was pared by 5 bases and J by 6 bases, with 5 bases of the junction left unmatched.

J is TRBJ2-2 and V is TRBV7-2; D is perhaps TRBD2 (5 bases). Germline V gene data show CDR1 as SGHTA and CDR2 as FQGNSA. The ends were cut back, 3 bases at V and 1 base at J, with 18 bases in the middle. The CDR3 is made up of 18 amino acids. CDR3 sequence reads: CASSFGGSGMRNTGELFF. Here the CDR3 DNA reads TGTGCCAGCAGCTTTGGAGGCAGTGGGATGAGGAACACCGGGGAGCTGTTTTTT.

The gene calls are TRBV7-2 and TRBJ1-5; 7 bases map to TRBD1. Germline V CDR1 and CDR2: SGHTA, FQGNSA. This CDR3 has 15 amino acids. The V gene end was trimmed by 5 bases and the J gene end by 2 bases; junction bases not matched to a gene: 6. CDR3: CASSLYRGGNQPQHF. The CDR3 coding sequence is TGTGCCAGCAGCCTTTACAGGGGTGGCAATCAGCCCCAGCATTTT.

The rearrangement uses TRBV5-4 and TRBJ2-5; the match to TRBD1 covers 9 bases. The CDR3 has 16 amino acids. CDR1 and CDR2 from the germline V gene are SGHNT and YYREEE (reference sequence). The V and J ends lost 0 bases and 4 bases, in that order; junction bases with no gene match: 7. For the CDR3, the DNA is TGTGCCAGCAGCTTGGCCCGGGACAGGGAACGAGAGACCCAGTACTTC. As protein: CASSLARDRERETQYF.

The chain uses TRBV11-1 and TRBJ2-3; no clear D gene. Per the germline V gene, CDR1 is SGHAT and CDR2 is FQDESV (reference sequence). This CDR3 has 14 amino acids. With 3 bases removed from V and 3 bases from J, the gap between germline ends came to 10 bases. The CDR3 region is CASSFARETDTQYF. The CDR3 DNA follows: TGTGCCAGCAGCTTTGCGAGAGAGACAGATACGCAGTATTTT.

The chain joins TRBV5-4 to TRBJ2-5; TRBD1 is a possible D gene (5 bases). Trimming removed 4 bases from V and 5 bases from J, with 18 bases in between. The CDR3 is 15 residues long. CDR1 and CDR2 (germline): SGHNT, YYREEE (reference sequence). In nucleotides, the CDR3 is TGTGCCAGCAGCCCAACAGGACCCGGTTTCGAGACCCAGTACTTC. It encodes CASSPTGPGFETQYF.

The genes are TRBV7-2 and TRBJ2-7, with no clear D. Between the trimmed V and J ends, which lost 1 base and 3 bases, there was a span of 13 bases. The CDR3 sequence is 15 residues long. Germline V gives CDR1 SGHTA, CDR2 FQGNSA. For the CDR3, the DNA is TGTGCCAGCAGCTTAGGTGAGGCGGCCATCTACGAGCAGTACTTC. As protein: CASSLGEAAIYEQYF.

This clone was picked up a small number of times. The chain recombines TRBV4-1 with TRBJ2-7; 10 bases fit TRBD2. Germline loops: CDR1 MGHRA, CDR2 YSYEKL. This CDR3 contains 15 residues. V dropped 5 bases and J dropped 0; count of bases not matched to a gene: 4. The CDR3 is CASSYGLAVSYEQYF. The CDR3 DNA sequence: TGCGCCAGCAGCTACGGACTAGCGGTCTCCTACGAGCAGTACTTC.

The chain combines TRBV2 with TRBJ2-3; the D gene is possibly TRBD2 (5 bases). This CDR3 is 14 amino acids long. Germline CDR1 SNHLY, CDR2 FYNNEI. With 6 bases removed from V and 5 bases from J, the gap between germline ends came to 15 bases. This CDR3 is CASRLLHGGDTQYF. As DNA, the CDR3 is TGTGCCAGCAGGCTACTCCATGGAGGAGATACGCAGTATTTT.

The chain is built from TRBV18 and TRBJ2-7, with 11 bases fitting TRBD2. This CDR3 contains 15 residues. Germline V gene lookup returns CDR1 KGHSH and CDR2 LQKENI. J gave up 2 bases and V 4 bases, and 4 bases lay outside the gene matches. The CDR3 bases are TGTGCCAGCTCACTCCGACTAGCGGGAACCTACGAGCAGTACTTC. Translation: CASSLRLAGTYEQYF. Full variable domain (outside the CDR3, taken from reference TRBV18 and TRBJ2-7): NAGVMQNPRHLVRRRGQEARLRCSPMKGHSHVYWYRQLPEEGLKFMVYLQKENIIDESGMPKERFSAEFPKEGPSILRIQQVVRGDSAAYFCASSLRLAGTYEQYFGPGTRLTVT.

This chain links TRBV11-2 with TRBJ2-7; possible D gene TRBD2, 5 bases. Trimming removed 7 bases from V and 0 bases from J, with 16 bases in between. Germline CDR1 is SGHAT and CDR2 is FQNNGV. The CDR3 loop spans 15 amino acids. The CDR3, as DNA: TGTGCCAGCAATTCGCCAGGTGCGGGCTCCTACGAGCAGTACTTC. Protein sequence: CASNSPGAGSYEQYF.

This clone was counted a single time. The J gene is TRBJ1-4, the V gene TRBV7-2, with 8 bases lining up with TRBD1. V lost 2 bases to trimming and J lost 0 bases; unmatched junction nucleotides: 8. Germline loops: CDR1 SGHTA, CDR2 FQGNSA. CDR3 length: 18 residues. The CDR3 sequence is CASSLSSGQGTTNEKLFF. DNA of the CDR3: TGTGCCAGCAGCTTAAGTTCAGGACAGGGAACAACTAATGAAAAACTGTTTTTT.

The chain joins TRBV7-2 to TRBJ2-3; D uncertain. The V gene's germline CDR1 is SGHTA and CDR2 FQGNSA. CDR3 length equals 12 residues. Trimming cost V 5 bases and J 2 bases, with 5 bases left between them. The CDR3 region has the DNA TGTGCCAGCAGCCCGTCCACAGATACGCAGTATTTT. Its translation is CASSPSTDTQYF.

This sequence joins TRBV18 and TRBJ1-1, with 8 bases matching TRBD1. Germline lookup yields CDR1 KGHSH and CDR2 LQKENI. The CDR3 totals 15 residues. The V segment lost 4 bases and the J segment 1 base; nucleotides outside the gene matches: 5. CDR3 in amino acids: CASSLRQGRNTEAFF. CDR3 DNA sequence: TGTGCCAGCTCACTACGACAGGGGCGGAACACTGAAGCTTTCTTT.

V usage is TRBV7-6 and J usage is TRBJ2-2, with D maybe TRBD1 (6 bases). Per germline, CDR1 SGHVS and CDR2 FNYEAQ. V was pared by 5 bases and J by 4 bases, with 11 bases between. The CDR3 contains 14 residues. CDR3 sequence reads: CASSSGTITGELFF. The CDR3 DNA sequence: TGTGCCAGCAGCAGTGGGACAATCACCGGGGAGCTGTTTTTT. The full variable domain, with the rest looked up from reference TRBV7-6 and TRBJ2-2, is GAGVSQSPRYKVTKRGQDVALRCDPISGHVSLYWYRQALGQGPEFLTYFNYEAQQDKSGLPNDRFSAERPEGSISTLTIQRTEQRDSAMYRCASSSGTITGELFFGEGSRLTVL.

The V and J genes are TRBV7-2 and TRBJ1-2; TRBD1 matches 7 bases. The V gene's germline CDR1 is SGHTA and CDR2 FQGNSA. The CDR3 runs to 13 residues. J was trimmed by 8 bases and V by 5 bases; bases with no gene match: 8. CDR3 nucleotides: TGTGCCAGCAGCCTAGGTGCGGGACAGGGCTACACCTTC. Protein sequence: CASSLGAGQGYTF.

Points on this clone: An end of the junction does not agree with germline; a read error may underlie this. The chain is built from TRBV4-1 and TRBJ2-6; the D gene is possibly TRBD2 (5 bases). Germline V lookup: CDR1 MGHRA, CDR2 YSYEKL. The length of the CDR3 is 17 residues. The CDR3 region is CASSLLPGPGVGNGLTF. CDR3 nucleotide sequence: TGCGCCAGCAGCCTCCTCCCCGGTCCCGGGGTAGGCAACGGCCTGACTTTC.

The rearrangement joins TRBV7-2 to TRBJ2-3; D is possibly TRBD2 (5 bases). Trimming cost V 7 bases and J 5 bases, with 16 bases left between them. The germline V gene encodes CDR1 SGHTA and CDR2 FQGNSA. The CDR3 contains 14 residues. This chain's CDR3 is CASTLAGRKDTQYF. CDR3 nucleotide sequence: TGTGCCAGCACCCTAGCCGGCAGGAAAGATACGCAGTATTTT.

V and J are TRBV18 and TRBJ2-7; D might be TRBD2 (7 bases). Trimming took off 3 bases at V and 6 bases at J, with 33 bases between the two ends. Germline V gene sequence: CDR1 KGHSH, CDR2 LQKENI. This CDR3 comprises 20 residues. In nucleotides, the CDR3 is TGTGCCAGCTCACCTCTCCCATGGGGACTCACTGCGGGGGCACGCTCCGAGCAGTACTTC. Amino acid sequence: CASSPLPWGLTAGARSEQYF.

The chain couples TRBV4-1 to TRBJ2-3; 8 bases line up with TRBD1. Germline CDR1 MGHRA, CDR2 YSYEKL. This CDR3 comprises 16 residues. V lost 1 base, J lost 0 bases, and 3 bases stayed unmatched. The CDR3 region is CASSQAQGASTDTQYF. As DNA, the CDR3 is TGCGCCAGCAGCCAAGCTCAGGGGGCTAGCACAGATACGCAGTATTTT.

This clone was detected once. The J gene is TRBJ2-1, the V gene TRBV18, with 14 positions matching TRBD2. In germline, CDR1 is KGHSH, CDR2 LQKENI. The CDR3 spans 19 residues. V trimming: 1 base; J trimming: 6 bases; junction bases outside the gene matches: 11. This CDR3 reads CASSPQATSGRGSTNEQFF. CDR3 in DNA: TGTGCCAGCTCACCACAGGCGACTAGCGGGAGGGGGTCCACCAATGAGCAGTTCTTC. The full variable domain, its missing parts supplied by reference TRBV18 and TRBJ2-1, is NAGVMQNPRHLVRRRGQEARLRCSPMKGHSHVYWYRQLPEEGLKFMVYLQKENIIDESGMPKERFSAEFPKEGPSILRIQQVVRGDSAAYFCASSPQATSGRGSTNEQFFGPGTRLTVL.

This chain links TRBV11-2 with TRBJ2-2, with 9 bases identical to TRBD1. The CDR3 runs 15 residues. Trimming took 6 bases from V and 6 from J; bases not matched to a gene: 8. Germline-derived CDR1 and CDR2 are SGHAT and FQNNGV. The CDR3 protein is CASRVPGQGAGELFF. The CDR3, as DNA: TGTGCCAGCAGGGTACCGGGACAGGGAGCCGGGGAGCTGTTTTTT. Full variable domain (missing parts from reference TRBV11-2 and TRBJ2-2): EAGVAQSPRYKIIEKRQSVAFWCNPISGHATLYWYQQILGQGPKLLIQFQNNGVVDDSQLPKDRFSAERLKGVDSTLKIQPAKLEDSAVYLCASRVPGQGAGELFFGEGSRLTVL.

In DNA, the CDR3 is TGTGCCAGCAGTCCCTCGGGTAGAGCGGGGGATGAAGATACGCAGTATTTT. Translated, it gives CASSPSGRAGDEDTQYF. V gene TRBV28 combines with J gene TRBJ2-3; TRBD2 matches 8 bases. The germline V gene encodes CDR1 MDHEN and CDR2 SYDVKM. The trim removed 5 bases at V and 5 bases at J, leaving 15 bases unmatched. The CDR3 loop spans 17 amino acids. Filled out from reference TRBV28 and TRBJ2-3, the complete variable domain reads DVKVTQSSRYLVKRTGEKVFLECVQDMDHENMFWYRQDPGLGLRLIYFSYDVKMKEKGDIPEGYSVSREKKERFSLILESASTNQTSMYLCASSPSGRAGDEDTQYFGPGTRLTVL.

The J gene is TRBJ2-2, the V gene TRBV28, with D tentatively TRBD1 (5 bases). Trimming removed 4 bases from V and 2 bases from J, with 17 bases in between. The CDR3 runs 17 residues. Germline CDR1 is MDHEN and CDR2 is SYDVKM. CDR3 loop: CASSSHRGMVNTGELFF. The CDR3 bases are TGTGCCAGCAGTTCCCATAGGGGTATGGTTAACACCGGGGAGCTGTTTTTT.

The chain couples TRBV6-6 to TRBJ2-7; 9 bases are a match to TRBD1. J was trimmed by 4 bases and V by 2 bases; bases with no gene match: 9. This CDR3 has 16 residues. Germline V gene sequence: CDR1 MNHNY, CDR2 SVGAGI (reference sequence). CDR3 sequence reads: CASSYPSGQGVYEQYF. The CDR3 nucleotides read TGTGCCAGCAGTTACCCCTCGGGACAGGGAGTATACGAGCAGTACTTC.

This chain uses TRBV21-1 with TRBJ2-5; whether TRBD1, the table's D call, matches the DNA was not checked. TRBV21-1 is classified as a pseudogene. There are 15 residues in the CDR3. CDR3 coding DNA: TGTGCCAGCAGCAAAGTTACAGGAAAACAAGAGACCCAGTACTTC. Translating gives CASSKVTGKQETQYF.

This chain joins TRBV6-1 and TRBJ1-3; no clear D. CDR1 and CDR2 (germline): MNHNS, SASEGT. The CDR3 sequence is 14 residues long. V lost 6 bases, J lost 4 bases, and 13 bases lay in between. The CDR3 nucleotides read TGTGCCAGCAGGGTTTCGGAGTCGGGAAACACCATATATTTT. This encodes CASRVSESGNTIYF.

This chain uses TRBV6-1 with TRBJ2-4, with 8 positions matching TRBD1. The CDR3 runs 15 residues. V lost 2 bases and J lost 8; bases outside the gene matches: 8. The germline gives CDR1 MNHNS, CDR2 SASEGT. CDR3 region: CASSEQGAPMYIQYF. The CDR3 DNA follows: TGTGCCAGCAGTGAACAGGGGGCGCCGATGTACATTCAGTACTTC.

The rearrangement links TRBV5-6 to TRBJ2-5; unclear D gene. The V end lost 4 bases, the J end lost 2 bases, and 18 bases lay between the germline ends. Germline CDR1 and CDR2: SGHDT and YYEEEE. The CDR3 consists of 16 residues. CDR3 sequence: CASSPPLFQTQETQYF. The DNA of the CDR3 is TGTGCCAGCAGCCCCCCACTGTTCCAGACTCAAGAGACCCAGTACTTC.

V and J are TRBV7-2 and TRBJ2-7, with D tentatively TRBD2 (6 bases). The CDR3 covers 13 residues. Per germline, CDR1 SGHTA and CDR2 FQGNSA. Deletions cut 4 bases from V and 2 bases from J, with 9 bases between. CDR3 in amino acids: CASSWRGAYEQYF. Written as DNA, the CDR3 is TGTGCCAGCAGCTGGCGGGGCGCCTACGAGCAGTACTTC.